Listed below are T cell receptor beta chains from one sample, sequenced in a study of cytomegalovirus exposure and HLA in healthy donors. Libraries were prepared by immunoSEQ multiplex PCR; TCRdb keeps only in-frame clonotypes and omits some of them. Counted here are some 110,000 clones, 60% to 80% occurring once; the ten biggest clones make up 4% to 5%. Sample: PBMCs. The source of these receptors is a man aged 45-65 years in good health and CMV-seropositive. The CDR3 runs from the conserved cysteine through the conserved F or W. The D gene is left open where the match is weak. Only some rows state a clone size, as once, few, many or a class for expanded clones.

DNA: TGTGCCAGCAGCTCGGGGAGAAGGTCACCCCTCCACTTT
CDR3: CASSSGRRSPLHF
length: 13
J: TRBJ1-6
size: .
D: .
V: TRBV5-8

DNA: TGCAGCGTCCTCGGCGCAGGGGTATACGAGCAGTACTTC
CDR3: CSVLGAGVYEQYF
length: 13
J: TRBJ2-7
size: .
D: .
V: TRBV29-1

DNA: TGTGCCAGCTCACCTAGACTCGAGAACACTGAAGCTTTCTTT
CDR3: CASSPRLENTEAFF
length: 14
J: TRBJ1-1
size: .
D: .
V: TRBV18

DNA: TGCGCCAGCAGCTTGGTCGGGAGTGAAACAGGGGGCTCGGGAAACACCATATATTTT
CDR3: CASSLVGSETGGSGNTIYF
length: 19
J: TRBJ1-3
size: .
D: TRBD1
V: TRBV5-1

DNA: TGTGCCAGCAGTGAAAATGCGGGGACGGGGTGGTGGAGGAATTTT
CDR3: CASSENAGTGWWRNF
length: 15
J: TRBJ2-3
size: .
D: .
V: TRBV6-1

DNA: TGTGCCAGCAGTTTAGAGTACGCCCTGCGGGGGAGCTACGAGCAGTACTTC
CDR3: CASSLEYALRGSYEQYF
length: 17
J: TRBJ2-7
size: .
D: TRBD2
V: TRBV27

DNA: TGTGCTAGTGTAAACAACAATCAGCCCCAGCATTTT
CDR3: CASVNNNQPQHF
length: 12
J: TRBJ1-5
size: .
D: .
V: TRBV12-5

DNA: TGTGCCAGTAGTATTGGCCGGGACAGGGATCAGTACTTC
CDR3: CASSIGRDRDQYF
length: 13
J: TRBJ2-7
size: .
D: TRBD1
V: TRBV19

DNA: TGCGCCAGCAACGCCCTGGGCGGACAGGGAGAGACCATTCAGTACTTC
CDR3: CASNALGGQGETIQYF
length: 16
J: TRBJ2-4
size: .
D: TRBD1
V: TRBV5-1

DNA: TGTGCCAGCAGTTATTCGGGGGGTACAGGCTATGGCTACACCTTC
CDR3: CASSYSGGTGYGYTF
length: 15
J: TRBJ1-2
size: once
D: .
V: TRBV6-9

DNA: TGTGCCAGCAGCAAACGGGGGGCAGGTCTCTTTTTCACAGATACGCAGTATTTT
CDR3: CASSKRGAGLFFTDTQYF
length: 18
J: TRBJ2-3
size: .
D: .
V: TRBV5-6

DNA: TGTGCCAGCAGTGAAGACAGGGGATTCGGCTACACCTTC
CDR3: CASSEDRGFGYTF
length: 13
J: TRBJ1-2
size: .
D: TRBD1
V: TRBV2

DNA: TGTGCCTGGTCCCCTTCGGCAGGGACAACTCGGTTCTACGAGCAGTACTTC
CDR3: CAWSPSAGTTRFYEQYF
length: 17
J: TRBJ2-7
size: .
D: .
V: TRBV30

DNA: TGTGCCAGCAGCAACTCCGGGACAGGGGGCCGCCGCGAGCAGTACTTC
CDR3: CASSNSGTGGRREQYF
length: 16
J: TRBJ2-7
size: .
D: TRBD1
V: TRBV28

DNA: TGTGCCAGCAGCCTCAACCCCGGGACAGGGGGCCATGGCTACACCTTC
CDR3: CASSLNPGTGGHGYTF
length: 16
J: TRBJ1-2
size: .
D: TRBD1
V: TRBV5-4

DNA: TGCGCCAGCAGTGACCAGCCCGACATTTATGAAGCTTTCTTT
CDR3: CASSDQPDIYEAFF
length: 14
J: TRBJ1-1
size: few
D: .
V: TRBV10-2

DNA: TGCGCCAGCAGCCCTAACACTGAAGCTTTCTTT
CDR3: CASSPNTEAFF
length: 11
J: TRBJ1-1
size: few
D: .
V: TRBV4-1

DNA: TGTGCCAGCAGCTTACTCTTCGTCGGGAGGGACATTCAGTACTTC
CDR3: CASSLLFVGRDIQYF
length: 15
J: TRBJ2-4
size: .
D: TRBD2
V: TRBV7-2

DNA: TGTGCTAGCAGCCCTAACGAGGGCCAAGTCCTGACTTTC
CDR3: CASSPNEGQVLTF
length: 13
J: TRBJ2-6
size: .
D: .
V: TRBV7-7

DNA: TGTGCCAGCAGCCCACAGGGGGGAGGCACAGATACGCAGTATTTT
CDR3: CASSPQGGGTDTQYF
length: 15
J: TRBJ2-3
size: once
D: TRBD1
V: TRBV7-2

DNA: TGTGCCAGCAGGTTGGGGGGGAACGAGCAGTACTTC
CDR3: CASRLGGNEQYF
length: 12
J: TRBJ2-7
size: .
D: TRBD2
V: TRBV2

DNA: TGTGCCAGCAGCTTGGGAGCTTATCAGCCCCAGCATTTT
CDR3: CASSLGAYQPQHF
length: 13
J: TRBJ1-5
size: .
D: .
V: TRBV5-6

DNA: TGTGCCAGCAGTTCCCCGGACAGGGGGAACACCGGGGAGCTGTTTTTT
CDR3: CASSSPDRGNTGELFF
length: 16
J: TRBJ2-2
size: .
D: TRBD1
V: TRBV6-6

DNA: TGTGCCACCAGCAGACGAGGGACTTTGATCGGAGGGGAGCTGTTTTTT
CDR3: CATSRRGTLIGGELFF
length: 16
J: TRBJ2-2
size: .
D: .
V: TRBV15

DNA: TGTGCCTCGACCGGGACAGAGACTAGCACAGATACGCAGTATTTT
CDR3: CASTGTETSTDTQYF
length: 15
J: TRBJ2-3
size: .
D: TRBD1
V: TRBV5-8

DNA: TGCGCCAGCAGCCTACCCCTAGCGCCAAGCACAGATACGCAGTATTTT
CDR3: CASSLPLAPSTDTQYF
length: 16
J: TRBJ2-3
size: .
D: .
V: TRBV5-1

DNA: TGTGCCAGCAGCCCCGCCGGGGGGGGCTACACCTTC
CDR3: CASSPAGGGYTF
length: 12
J: TRBJ1-2
size: .
D: .
V: TRBV7-9

DNA: TGTGCTAGTGGCCCGCCCGGGACAGGGGCTCCGGGCAGGTTT
CDR3: CASGPPGTGAPGRF
length: 14
J: TRBJ1-1
size: .
D: TRBD1
V: TRBV12-5

DNA: TGTGCCAGCAGCTTGGATTTTGGGAGCACCTACGAGCAGTACTTC
CDR3: CASSLDFGSTYEQYF
length: 15
J: TRBJ2-7
size: .
D: .
V: TRBV5-4

DNA: TGTGCCTGGACCAAGGGACTAGCGGGAGAGACCCAGTACTTC
CDR3: CAWTKGLAGETQYF
length: 14
J: TRBJ2-5
size: .
D: TRBD2
V: TRBV30

DNA: TGTGCCAGCAGCCGCCGCGGGGCCCCGAACTATGGCTACACCTTC
CDR3: CASSRRGAPNYGYTF
length: 15
J: TRBJ1-2
size: .
D: .
V: TRBV13

DNA: TGTGCCAGCAGCTTATGGCGGAGGCTTGACTATGGCTACACCTTC
CDR3: CASSLWRRLDYGYTF
length: 15
J: TRBJ1-2
size: .
D: .
V: TRBV7-9